Following are 22 T cell receptor beta chains from one sample sequenced in a study of blood T cells in healthy people across ages. PCR was performed a second time for roughly 7 to 11 cycles using a sample-barcoded 5' primer and a J-beta primer mix. Via MiXCR, TCRdb re-called the 5' RACE reads, giving one row per CDR3 protein. Found here are 550,000 to 600,000 distinct CDR3 sequences, approximately 25% of them singletons; the top ten hold approximately 17%. Sequenced sample: blood. These receptors were taken from a woman aged 70-85 years in good health.

The chain recombines TRBV6-2 or TRBV6-3 with TRBJ2-1; no clear D gene. V was clipped by 2 bases and J by 4 bases, with 3 bases between them. This CDR3 comprises 12 residues. Germline CDR1 reads MNHEY; CDR2 reads SVGEGT. The CDR3 DNA reads as TGTGCCAGCAGTTACCTATACAATGAGCAGTTCTTC. Translating gives CASSYLYNEQFF.

The chain employs TRBV2 and TRBJ2-1, with D unclear. V lost 6 bases, J lost 10 bases, and 13 bases lay in between. The germline V gene has CDR1 SNHLY and CDR2 FYNNEI. The CDR3 totals 12 residues. In DNA form, the CDR3 reads TGTGCCAGCAGCCCCGTAGCTTCCGAGCAGTTCTTC. Protein sequence: CASSPVASEQFF.

This clonotype was seen more than once but under ten times. This sequence joins TRBV20-1 and TRBJ1-2; 7 bases are a match to TRBD1. Looked up from germline, CDR1 is DFQATT and CDR2 is SNEGSKA (reference sequence). Trimming removed 0 bases from V and 2 bases from J; junction bases left unmatched: 3. This CDR3 comprises 14 residues. The chain's CDR3 is CSARDRQGNYGYTF. CDR3 nucleotides: TGCAGTGCTAGAGATCGACAGGGAAACTATGGCTACACCTTC.

This clonotype was counted a few times. This chain links TRBV7-2 with TRBJ2-7; D is uncertain. This CDR3 comprises 13 residues. Per germline, CDR1 SGHTA and CDR2 FQGNSA. The V and J ends lost 0 bases and 5 bases respectively, with 8 bases between them. CDR3 in DNA: TGTGCCAGCAGCTTAGCGTTTCAGGACGAGCAGTACTTC. Its protein product is CASSLAFQDEQYF.

The rearrangement joins TRBV6-2 or TRBV6-3 to TRBJ1-1, with 7 bases lining up with TRBD1. J gave up 7 bases and V 6 bases, and 8 bases lay outside the gene matches. The CDR3 is 13 amino acids. Germline values: CDR1 MNHEY, CDR2 SVGEGT. The CDR3 spells CASSQNRGGEAFF. DNA of the CDR3: TGTGCCAGCAGCCAGAACAGGGGTGGTGAAGCTTTCTTT.

For this clonotype: This may be a read error: a much more frequent sequence differs by one nucleotide. This sequence joins TRBV25-1 and TRBJ2-1, with 9 bases matching TRBD2. The CDR3 loop spans 15 amino acids. Per the germline V gene, CDR1 is MGHDK and CDR2 is SYGVNS. The DNA of the CDR3 is TGTGCCAGCAGTGAAGGGACTAGCAGGCTCAATCAGCAGTTCTTC. Its translation: CASSEGTSRLNQQFF.

The chain carries TRBV29-1 and TRBJ2-7; D not resolved. CDR3 length equals 12 residues. Germline V CDR1 and CDR2: SQVTM, ANQGSEA. Trimming removed 5 bases from V and 0 bases from J, with 8 bases in between. The CDR3 spells CSVQGLSYEQYF. The CDR3 region has the DNA TGCAGCGTTCAAGGTCTCTCCTACGAGCAGTACTTC.

The chain uses TRBV4-3 and TRBJ2-5, with a possible D match to TRBD2 (6 bases). Germline V gene sequence: CDR1 LGHNA, CDR2 YSLEER. The CDR3 totals 15 residues. The V gene lost 0 bases and the J gene lost 2 bases, with 10 bases spanning the gap. The CDR3 is CASSQEGGRQETQYF. CDR3 coding DNA: TGCGCCAGCAGCCAAGAAGGAGGGCGGCAAGAGACCCAGTACTTC.

The gene calls are TRBV3-1 and TRBJ2-5; D uncertain. V was shortened by 6 bases and J by 5 bases, with 25 bases between the two germline ends. Germline loops: CDR1 LGHDT, CDR2 YNNKEL (reference sequence). This CDR3 has 17 residues. DNA for the CDR3: TGTGCCAGCAGAAAACCTTTAGTCCGATCAAGGCAGGAGACCCAGTACTTC. Translating gives CASRKPLVRSRQETQYF.

This clonotype occurred many times. This chain joins TRBV4-2 and TRBJ2-2, with 8 nucleotides matching TRBD2. The length of the CDR3 is 15 residues. V shed 4 bases and J 8 bases; nucleotides not matched to a gene: 9. CDR1 LGHNA and CDR2 YNFKEQ come from the germline V gene. The CDR3 DNA reads TGTGCCAGCAGCCGAGGCGGGGGGTTTGAGGGGGAGCTGTTTTTT. Its protein product is CASSRGGGFEGELFF.

CDR3: CASSYRTGGGNTEAFF. CDR3 in DNA: TGTGCCAGCAGTTATCGTACAGGGGGTGGGAACACTGAAGCTTTCTTT. The J gene is TRBJ1-1, the V gene TRBV6-2 or TRBV6-3, with 8 bases matching TRBD1. Looked up from germline, CDR1 is MNHEY and CDR2 is SVGEGT. There are 16 residues in the CDR3. V gave up 3 bases and J gave up 1 base; unmatched junction bases: 7.

This clonotype has only a few counts. The chain couples TRBV29-1 to TRBJ1-4; 7 bases fit TRBD1. The V and J ends lost 3 bases and 4 bases, in that order; junction bases with no gene match: 5. Germline lookup yields CDR1 SQVTM and CDR2 ANQGSEA. The length of the CDR3 is 14 residues. As DNA, the CDR3 is TGCAGCGTTGATGGGACAGCCCGTAATGAAAAACTGTTTTTT. Its protein product is CSVDGTARNEKLFF.

There are a few counts of this clonotype. V usage is TRBV20-1 and J usage is TRBJ1-4; D is unresolved. The CDR3 consists of 12 residues. Germline V gene data show CDR1 as DFQATT and CDR2 as SNEGSKA (reference sequence). Trimming cost V 0 bases and J 12 bases, with 11 bases left between them. The CDR3 reads CSARDSGLELFF. As DNA, the CDR3 is TGCAGTGCTAGAGATTCGGGTTTGGAACTGTTTTTT.

This chain connects TRBV27 to TRBJ2-5, with D maybe TRBD2 (6 bases). Germline V gives CDR1 MNHEY, CDR2 SMNVEV (reference sequence). The V end lost 6 bases, the J end lost 5 bases, and 13 bases lay between the germline ends. There are 13 residues in the CDR3. CDR3 amino acids: CASSGTFMETQYF. The CDR3, as DNA: TGTGCCAGCAGCGGGACTTTCATGGAGACCCAGTACTTC.

The chain joins TRBV10-3 to TRBJ2-5, with a tentative D call TRBD1 (7 bases). V lost 3 bases and J lost 3, with 14 bases in between. The CDR3 has 15 amino acids. CDR1 is ENHRY, CDR2 SYGVKD, per germline. The chain's CDR3 is CAISDARGRKETQYF. Written as DNA, the CDR3 is TGTGCCATCAGTGATGCCAGGGGGAGGAAAGAGACCCAGTACTTC.

The J gene is TRBJ2-1, the V gene TRBV12-3 or TRBV12-4, with D unresolved. The CDR3 consists of 13 residues. With 8 bases removed from V and 6 bases from J, the gap between germline ends came to 14 bases. The DNA of the CDR3 is TGTGCCAGCTCCCCCCGGGCCGGCAATGAGCAGTTCTTC. This translates into CASSPRAGNEQFF.

This clonotype turned up a few times. The chain links TRBV12-3 or TRBV12-4 to TRBJ1-2; D remains unclear. This CDR3 has 13 amino acids. The V and J ends lost 1 base and 6 bases respectively, with 9 bases between them. This CDR3 reads CASSLVRRDGYTF. The DNA for the CDR3 is TGTGCCAGCAGTTTAGTCAGGAGAGATGGCTACACCTTC.

In this sample, this clonotype turned up a few times. This chain joins TRBV28 and TRBJ2-7; D uncertain. Germline CDR1 is MDHEN and CDR2 is SYDVKM. V lost 3 bases and J lost 7, with 22 bases in between. The CDR3 consists of 16 residues. The CDR3 here is CASSFPQAVGLVEQYF. The CDR3 nucleotides read TGTGCCAGCAGTTTTCCCCAGGCAGTGGGCCTTGTGGAGCAGTACTTC. The whole variable domain, filled in from reference TRBV28 and TRBJ2-7, reads DVKVTQSSRYLVKRTGEKVFLECVQDMDHENMFWYRQDPGLGLRLIYFSYDVKMKEKGDIPEGYSVSREKKERFSLILESASTNQTSMYLCASSFPQAVGLVEQYFGPGTRLTVT.

The J gene is TRBJ2-1, the V gene TRBV10-2; 7 nucleotides align to TRBD1. TRBJ2-5 matches the DNA end more closely, so the J call is doubtful. The CDR3 consists of 15 residues. Per germline, CDR1 WSHSY and CDR2 SAAADI. CDR3 nucleotides: TGCGCCAGCAGAGCAAGACAGGGATGGGAAGCGACCCAGTACTTC. Translating it yields CASRARQGWEATQYF.

This chain joins TRBV28 and TRBJ2-6; D is ambiguous. V lost 4 bases and J 0 bases, leaving 7 bases between the germline ends. CDR1 MDHEN and CDR2 SYDVKM come from the germline V gene. The CDR3 length is 15 residues. The CDR3: CASSSDLSGANVLTF. The CDR3 region has the DNA TGTGCCAGCAGTTCGGACCTCTCTGGGGCCAACGTCCTGACTTTC.

CDR3 DNA: TGCGCCAGCAGCTTTGTGGGGGCCAACGAGCAGTACTTC. It is translated as CASSFVGANEQYF. The rearrangement uses TRBV5-1 and TRBJ2-7; the D gene is possibly TRBD1 (6 bases). The V gene lost 2 bases and the J gene lost 5 bases, with 11 bases spanning the gap. The CDR3 has 13 residues. CDR1 and CDR2 from the germline V gene are SGHRS and YFSETQ. Full variable domain (remainder filled in from reference TRBV5-1 and TRBJ2-7): KAGVTQTPRYLIKTRGQQVTLSCSPISGHRSVSWYQQTPGQGLQFLFEYFSETQRNKGNFPGRFSGRQFSNSRSEMNVSTLELGDSALYLCASSFVGANEQYFGPGTRLTVT.

The chain carries TRBV20-1 and TRBJ2-3, with D perhaps matching TRBD2 (5 bases). Germline values: CDR1 DFQATT, CDR2 SNEGSKA (reference sequence). Deletions cut 5 bases from V and 5 bases from J, with 8 bases between. The CDR3 consists of 11 residues. The CDR3 DNA is TGCAGTGCTCTAGCAGGAGATACGCAGTATTTT. Its protein is CSALAGDTQYF.